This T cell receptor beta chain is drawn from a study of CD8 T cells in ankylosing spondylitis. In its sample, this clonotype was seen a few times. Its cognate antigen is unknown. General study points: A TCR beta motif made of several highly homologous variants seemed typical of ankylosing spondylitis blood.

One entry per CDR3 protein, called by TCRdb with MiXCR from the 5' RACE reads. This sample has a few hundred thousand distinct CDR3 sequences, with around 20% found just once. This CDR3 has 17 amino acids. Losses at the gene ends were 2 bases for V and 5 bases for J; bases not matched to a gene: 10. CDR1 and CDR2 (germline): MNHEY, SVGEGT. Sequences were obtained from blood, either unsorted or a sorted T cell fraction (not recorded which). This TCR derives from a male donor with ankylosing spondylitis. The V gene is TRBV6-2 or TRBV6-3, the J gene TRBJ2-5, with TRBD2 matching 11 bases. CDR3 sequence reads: CASSYGKLAGAGETQYF. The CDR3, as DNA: TGTGCCAGCAGTTACGGAAAACTAGCGGGAGCTGGCGAGACCCAGTACTTC.